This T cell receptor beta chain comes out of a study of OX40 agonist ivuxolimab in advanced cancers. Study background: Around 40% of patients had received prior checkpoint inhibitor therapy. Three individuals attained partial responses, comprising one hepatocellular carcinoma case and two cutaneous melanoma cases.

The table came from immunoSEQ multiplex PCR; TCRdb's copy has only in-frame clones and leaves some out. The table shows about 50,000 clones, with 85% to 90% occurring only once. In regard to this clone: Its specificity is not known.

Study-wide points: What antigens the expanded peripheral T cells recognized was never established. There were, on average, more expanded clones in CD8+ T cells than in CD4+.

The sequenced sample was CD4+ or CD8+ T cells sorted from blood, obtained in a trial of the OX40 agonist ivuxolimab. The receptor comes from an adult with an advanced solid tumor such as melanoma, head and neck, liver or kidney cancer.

The CDR3, as DNA: TGCGCCAGCAGCTTCTTAGAGGGTGAAAAACTGTTTTTT. It translates to CASSFLEGEKLFF. V usage is TRBV5-1 and J usage is TRBJ1-4; D is unclear. The CDR3 totals 13 residues. The V gene's germline CDR1 is SGHRS and CDR2 YFSETQ. V was clipped by 2 bases and J by 7 bases, with 9 bases between them.